The 3 T cell receptor beta chains below come from one sample, sequenced in a study of regulatory T cells in long-lasting Graves disease. Described time point: persistent/refractory GD, antithyroid drugs over 5 years with positive TRAb. The TCR library was prepared using RNA isolated from PBMCs. The TCR beta library used iRepertoire HTBI primers with Arm-PCR amplification of CDR3. One entry per CDR3 protein results from TCRdb running MiXCR on the multiplex PCR reads. The sample shows a few hundred thousand distinct CDR3 sequences, about 20% of them seen only once. Specimen: peripheral blood mononuclear cells (PBMCs), collected when the disease was refractory, from a patient treated with antithyroid drugs. These receptors all come from a female donor with Graves disease.

This clonotype occurred many times. The chain combines TRBV2 with TRBJ1-5; 8 positions agree with TRBD1. The germline V gene encodes CDR1 SNHLY and CDR2 FYNNEI. The V segment lost 7 bases and the J segment 1 base; nucleotides outside the gene matches: 6. The CDR3 is made up of 15 amino acids. CDR3 in amino acids: CASKNRGRSNQPQHF. CDR3 sequence (DNA): TGTGCCAGCAAGAACAGGGGGAGGAGCAATCAGCCCCAGCATTTT.

This clonotype was recorded at least ten times. The V call is TRBV12-3 or TRBV12-4, the J call TRBJ1-3, with D perhaps TRBD1 (5 bases). The CDR3 totals 15 residues. V was cut by 6 bases and J by 0 bases, with 12 bases left in between. The CDR3 DNA is TGTGCCAGCAGGGGGACGGGGAGCTCTGGAAACACCATATATTTT. Protein: CASRGTGSSGNTIYF.

The chain couples TRBV20-1 to TRBJ1-4, with D maybe TRBD1 (6 bases). Between the trimmed V and J ends, which lost 0 bases and 0 bases, there was a span of 14 bases. Germline V lookup: CDR1 DFQATT, CDR2 SNEGSKA (reference sequence). CDR3 length: 17 amino acids. CDR3 protein: CSAREQGSGATNEKLFF. The CDR3 coding sequence is TGCAGTGCTAGAGAGCAGGGGTCCGGAGCAACTAATGAAAAACTGTTTTTT.